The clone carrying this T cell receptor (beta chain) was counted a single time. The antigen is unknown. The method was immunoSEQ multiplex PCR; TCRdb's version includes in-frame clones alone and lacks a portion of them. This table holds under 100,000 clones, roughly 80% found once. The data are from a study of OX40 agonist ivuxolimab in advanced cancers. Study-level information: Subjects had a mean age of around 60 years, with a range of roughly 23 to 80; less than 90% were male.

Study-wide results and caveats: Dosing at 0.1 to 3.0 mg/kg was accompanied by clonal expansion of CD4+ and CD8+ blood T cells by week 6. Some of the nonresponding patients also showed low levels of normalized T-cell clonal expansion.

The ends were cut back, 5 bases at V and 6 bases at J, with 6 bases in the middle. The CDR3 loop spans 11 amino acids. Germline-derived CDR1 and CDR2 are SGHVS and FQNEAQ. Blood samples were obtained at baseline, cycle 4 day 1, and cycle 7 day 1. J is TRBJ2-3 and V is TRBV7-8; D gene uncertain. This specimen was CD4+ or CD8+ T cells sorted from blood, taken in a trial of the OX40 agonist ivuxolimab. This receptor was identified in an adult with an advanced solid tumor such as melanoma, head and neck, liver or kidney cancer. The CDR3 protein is CASSPLDTQYF. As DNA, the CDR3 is TGTGCCAGCAGCCCCTTGGATACGCAGTATTTT. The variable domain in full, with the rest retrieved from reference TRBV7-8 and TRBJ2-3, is GAGVSQSPRYKVAKRGQDVALRCDPISGHVSLFWYQQALGQGPEFLTYFQNEAQLDKSGLPSDRFFAERPEGSVSTLKIQRTQQEDSAVYLCASSPLDTQYFGPGTRLTVL.